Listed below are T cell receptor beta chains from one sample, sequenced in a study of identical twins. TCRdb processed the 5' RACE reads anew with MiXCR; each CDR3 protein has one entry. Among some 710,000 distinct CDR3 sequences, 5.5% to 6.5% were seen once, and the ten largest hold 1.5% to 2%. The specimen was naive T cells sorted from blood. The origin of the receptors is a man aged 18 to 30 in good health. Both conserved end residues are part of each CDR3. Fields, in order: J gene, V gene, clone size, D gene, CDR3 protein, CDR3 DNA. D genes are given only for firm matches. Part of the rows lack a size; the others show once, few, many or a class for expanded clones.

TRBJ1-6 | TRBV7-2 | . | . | CASRETLTGSPLHF | TGTGCCAGCAGAGAGACCCTCACTGGTTCACCCCTCCACTTT
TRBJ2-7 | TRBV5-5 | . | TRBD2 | CASSLALAGMAYEQYF | TGTGCCAGCAGCTTGGCACTAGCGGGGATGGCCTACGAGCAGTACTTC
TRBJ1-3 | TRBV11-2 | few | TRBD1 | CASSADRVTGNTIYF | TGTGCCAGCAGCGCCGACAGGGTTACTGGAAACACCATATATTTT
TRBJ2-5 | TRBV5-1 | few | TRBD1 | CASSQPGQAETQYF | TGCGCCAGCAGCCAACCGGGACAGGCCGAGACCCAGTACTTC
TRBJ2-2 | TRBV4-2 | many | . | CASSQENVHGSRTGELFF | TGTGCCAGCAGCCAAGAGAATGTTCACGGGAGTCGGACCGGGGAGCTGTTTTTT
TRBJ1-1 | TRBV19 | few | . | CASRRGGEGWTEAFF | TGTGCCAGTAGGCGCGGAGGGGAAGGGTGGACTGAAGCTTTCTTT
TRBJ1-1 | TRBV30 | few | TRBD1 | CAWSSQGDTEAFF | TGTGCCTGGAGTTCCCAGGGGGACACTGAAGCTTTCTTT
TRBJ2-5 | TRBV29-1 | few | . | CSVVKRRQETQYF | TGCAGCGTTGTAAAGCGGAGACAAGAGACCCAGTACTTC
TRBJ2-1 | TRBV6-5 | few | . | CASSYDGSLVGTNEQFF | TGTGCCAGCAGTTACGATGGCAGTCTGGTGGGGACCAATGAGCAGTTCTTC
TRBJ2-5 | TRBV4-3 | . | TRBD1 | CASSQGTGLETQYF | TGCGCCAGCAGCCAGGGGACAGGGTTGGAGACCCAGTACTTC
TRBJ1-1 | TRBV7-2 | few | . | CASSDPPGGNTEAFF | TGTGCCAGCAGCGACCCCCCGGGAGGGAACACTGAAGCTTTCTTT
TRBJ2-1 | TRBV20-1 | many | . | CSASNWWHNEQFF | TGCAGTGCTAGTAATTGGTGGCACAATGAGCAGTTCTTC
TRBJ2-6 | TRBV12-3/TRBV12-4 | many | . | CASRRIQGANVLTF | TGTGCCAGCAGGCGAATTCAGGGGGCCAACGTCCTGACTTTC
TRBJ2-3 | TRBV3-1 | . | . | CASSQEIGARDTQYF | TGTGCCAGCAGCCAAGAAATCGGGGCTAGGGATACGCAGTATTTT
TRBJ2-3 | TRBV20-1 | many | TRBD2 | CERPQSGGSTDTQYF | TGCGAGAGACCTCAAAGCGGGGGCAGCACAGATACGCAGTATTTT
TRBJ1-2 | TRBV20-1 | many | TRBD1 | CSARDPTGTLREGYTF | TGCAGTGCTAGAGATCCGACAGGGACCTTACGGGAGGGCTACACCTTC
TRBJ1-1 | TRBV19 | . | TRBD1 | CASSFSGTGAEAFF | TGTGCCAGTAGTTTCTCCGGGACAGGGGCTGAAGCTTTCTTT
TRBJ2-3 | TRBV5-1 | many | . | CASSSAMESTDTQYF | TGCGCCAGCAGCTCCGCGATGGAATCCACAGATACGCAGTATTTT
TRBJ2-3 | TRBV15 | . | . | CATKGASPITDTQYF | TGTGCCACCAAAGGGGCTAGCCCCATCACAGATACGCAGTATTTT
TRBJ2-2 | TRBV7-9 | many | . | CASSLMGPGEELFF | TGTGCCAGCAGCTTGATGGGACCAGGGGAGGAGCTGTTTTTT
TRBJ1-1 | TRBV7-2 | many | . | CASSPAGNLNTEAFF | TGTGCCAGCAGCCCGGCGGGCAACCTGAACACTGAAGCTTTCTTT
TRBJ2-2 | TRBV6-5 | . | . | CASSYEFRLTGELFF | TGTGCCAGCAGTTATGAATTCCGGCTCACCGGGGAGCTGTTTTTT
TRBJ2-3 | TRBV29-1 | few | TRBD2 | CSVGTSGTSTDTQYF | TGCAGCGTGGGGACTAGCGGGACCTCCACAGATACGCAGTATTTT
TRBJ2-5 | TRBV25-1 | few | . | CASSDPATTQYF | TGTGCCAGCAGTGATCCAGCGACGACCCAGTACTTC
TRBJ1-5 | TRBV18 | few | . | CASSPKGIQPQHF | TGTGCCAGCTCGCCCAAGGGGATTCAGCCCCAGCATTTT
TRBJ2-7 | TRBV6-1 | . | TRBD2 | CASASGSYDEQYF | TGTGCCAGCGCTAGCGGGAGCTATGACGAGCAGTACTTC
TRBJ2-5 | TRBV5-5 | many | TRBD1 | CASSVQGVETQYF | TGTGCCAGCAGCGTACAGGGGGTCGAGACCCAGTACTTC
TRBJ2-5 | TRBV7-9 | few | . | CASSLGQGGQETQYF | TGTGCCAGCAGCTTAGGGCAGGGGGGCCAAGAGACCCAGTACTTC
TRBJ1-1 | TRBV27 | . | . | CASSLSLRDQSLNTEAFF | TGTGCCAGCAGTTTATCTCTCCGCGATCAAAGTTTGAACACTGAAGCTTTCTTT
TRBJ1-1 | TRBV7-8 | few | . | CASTREGDTEAFF | TGTGCCAGCACCCGAGAGGGGGACACTGAAGCTTTCTTT
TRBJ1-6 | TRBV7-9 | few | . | CASSLAGRMGNSPLHF | TGTGCCAGCAGCTTAGCGGGCAGAATGGGGAATTCACCCCTCCACTTT
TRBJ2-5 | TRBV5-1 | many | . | CASSLVMEGSETQYF | TGCGCCAGCAGCTTGGTTATGGAGGGGAGTGAGACCCAGTACTTC
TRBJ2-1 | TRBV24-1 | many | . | CATSDLTSSGAYNEQFF | TGTGCCACCAGTGATTTGACTAGCTCCGGCGCCTACAATGAGCAGTTCTTC
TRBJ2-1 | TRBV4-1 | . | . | CASSHQGASYNEQFF | TGCGCCAGCAGCCATCAAGGGGCTTCCTACAATGAGCAGTTCTTC
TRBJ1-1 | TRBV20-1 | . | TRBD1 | CSARTGGRADTEAFF | TGCAGTGCTAGAACAGGGGGCAGGGCTGACACTGAAGCTTTCTTT
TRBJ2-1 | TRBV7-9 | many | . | CASSIDRLGQFF | TGTGCCAGCAGCATCGACAGGTTAGGGCAGTTCTTC
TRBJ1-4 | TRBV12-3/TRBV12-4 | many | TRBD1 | CASSPLGQGEKLFF | TGTGCCAGCAGTCCCCTCGGACAGGGGGAAAAACTGTTTTTT
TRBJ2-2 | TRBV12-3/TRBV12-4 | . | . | CASSFEDRTGYTGELFF | TGTGCCAGCAGTTTTGAGGACCGAACAGGATACACCGGGGAGCTGTTTTTT
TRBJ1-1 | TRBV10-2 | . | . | CASSESQSGQNTEAFF | TGCGCCAGCAGTGAGTCGCAGTCAGGGCAGAACACTGAAGCTTTCTTT
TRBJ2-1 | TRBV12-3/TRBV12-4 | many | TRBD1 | CASSDRDSPYNEQFF | TGTGCCAGCAGTGACCGGGACAGCCCCTACAATGAGCAGTTCTTC
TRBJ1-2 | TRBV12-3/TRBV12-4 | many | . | CASSGRNYGYTF | TGTGCCAGCAGCGGCAGAAACTATGGCTACACCTTC
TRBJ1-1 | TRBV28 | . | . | CASSLMGFTEAFF | TGTGCCAGCAGTTTAATGGGGTTCACTGAAGCTTTCTTT
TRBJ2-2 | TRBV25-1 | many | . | CASSVGGGELFF | TGTGCCAGCAGTGTAGGTGGCGGGGAGCTGTTTTTT
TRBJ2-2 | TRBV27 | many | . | CASSFVAGELFF | TGTGCCAGCAGTTTTGTGGCCGGGGAGCTGTTTTTT
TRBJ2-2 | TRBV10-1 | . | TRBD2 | CASSGAGTTGELFF | TGCGCCAGCAGCGGAGCGGGAACCACCGGGGAGCTGTTTTTT
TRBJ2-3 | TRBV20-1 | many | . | CSAGTGNTDTQYF | TGCAGTGCTGGTACAGGGAACACAGATACGCAGTATTTT
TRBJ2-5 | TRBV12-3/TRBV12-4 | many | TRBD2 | CASSPGLADQETQYF | TGTGCCAGCAGTCCGGGACTAGCGGACCAAGAGACCCAGTACTTC
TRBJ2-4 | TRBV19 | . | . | CASSSRVAKNIQYF | TGTGCCAGTAGTAGCAGGGTAGCCAAAAACATTCAGTACTTC
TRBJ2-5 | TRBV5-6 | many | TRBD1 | CASSLGDSAETQYF | TGTGCCAGCAGCCTCGGGGACAGCGCAGAGACCCAGTACTTC
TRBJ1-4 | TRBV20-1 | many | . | CSARWTVNEKLFF | TGCAGTGCCCGTTGGACGGTGAATGAAAAACTGTTTTTT
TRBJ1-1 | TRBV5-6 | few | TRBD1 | CASRRGTGMAEAFF | TGTGCCAGCAGGCGGGGGACAGGTATGGCTGAAGCTTTCTTT
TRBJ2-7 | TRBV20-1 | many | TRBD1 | CSASRDRAIYEQYF | TGCAGTGCTAGCCGCGACAGGGCGATCTACGAGCAGTACTTC
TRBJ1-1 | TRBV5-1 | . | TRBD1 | CASSMDRARGAFF | TGCGCCAGCAGCATGGACAGGGCGAGGGGAGCTTTCTTT
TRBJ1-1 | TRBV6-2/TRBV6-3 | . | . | CASSPFDSLEAFF | TGTGCCAGCAGCCCCTTTGACAGTCTCGAAGCTTTCTTT
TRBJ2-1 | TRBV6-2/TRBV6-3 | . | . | CASSNRDWQDNEQFF | TGTGCCAGCAGTAACCGGGACTGGCAAGATAATGAGCAGTTCTTC
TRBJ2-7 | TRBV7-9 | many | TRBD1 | CASSTNRGPHEQYF | TGTGCCAGCAGCACCAACAGGGGGCCCCACGAGCAGTACTTC
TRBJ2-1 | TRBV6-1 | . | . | CASRKPTGRASDEQFF | TGTGCCAGCAGAAAGCCGACGGGCAGGGCGAGCGATGAGCAGTTCTTC
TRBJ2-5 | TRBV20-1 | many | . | CSAHPGLGTQYF | TGCAGTGCTCATCCCGGATTGGGGACCCAGTACTTC
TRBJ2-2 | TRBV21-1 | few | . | CASSKPSSPPGELFF | TGTGCCAGCAGCAAACCTTCCTCGCCCCCCGGGGAGCTGTTTTTT
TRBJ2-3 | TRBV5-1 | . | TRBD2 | CASSLGGSVADTQYF | TGCGCCAGCAGCTTGGGCGGGAGCGTTGCAGATACGCAGTATTTT